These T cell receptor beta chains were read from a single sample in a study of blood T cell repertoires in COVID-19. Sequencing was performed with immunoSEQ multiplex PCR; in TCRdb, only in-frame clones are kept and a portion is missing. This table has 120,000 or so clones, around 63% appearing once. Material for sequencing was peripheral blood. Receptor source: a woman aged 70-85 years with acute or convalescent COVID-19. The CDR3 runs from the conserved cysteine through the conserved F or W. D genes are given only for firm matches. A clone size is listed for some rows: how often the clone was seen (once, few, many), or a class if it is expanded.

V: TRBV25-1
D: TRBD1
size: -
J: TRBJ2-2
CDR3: CASSEYVQGETGELFF
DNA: TGTGCCAGCAGTGAATACGTCCAGGGGGAGACCGGGGAGCTGTTTTTT

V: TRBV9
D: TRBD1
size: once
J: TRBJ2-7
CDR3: CASSTTGTGGHEQYF
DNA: TGTGCCAGCAGCACTACGGGAACAGGGGGCCACGAGCAGTACTTC

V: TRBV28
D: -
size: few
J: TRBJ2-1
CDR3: CASSTTGIFKFF
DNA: TGTGCCAGCAGTACCACAGGGATCTTTAAGTTCTTC

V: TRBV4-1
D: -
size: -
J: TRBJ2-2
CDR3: CASSQDPLAPGELFF
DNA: TGCGCCAGCAGCCAAGATCCCCTGGCCCCCGGGGAGCTGTTTTTT

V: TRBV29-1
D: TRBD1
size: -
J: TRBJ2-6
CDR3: CSVVTGQGPSGANVLTF
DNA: TGCAGCGTTGTCACGGGACAGGGTCCCTCTGGGGCCAACGTCCTGACTTTC

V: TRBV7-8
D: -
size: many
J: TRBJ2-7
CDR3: CASSPLERRGTRDEQYF
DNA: TGTGCCAGCAGCCCCCTCGAGCGGCGAGGCACTCGCGACGAGCAGTACTTC

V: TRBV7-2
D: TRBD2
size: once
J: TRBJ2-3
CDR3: CASRLSGGARADTQYF
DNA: TGTGCCAGCAGACTGAGCGGGGGGGCCAGGGCAGATACGCAGTATTTT

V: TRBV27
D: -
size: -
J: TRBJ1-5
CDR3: CATGWGPLQPQHF
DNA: TGTGCCACCGGCTGGGGGCCCCTTCAGCCCCAGCATTTT

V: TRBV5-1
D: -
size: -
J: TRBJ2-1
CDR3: CASSRGGAYESEQFF
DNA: TGCGCCAGCAGCCGAGGGGGGGCGTACGAGAGTGAGCAGTTCTTC

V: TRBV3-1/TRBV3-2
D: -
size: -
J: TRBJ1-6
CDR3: CASSQNNRNSPLHF
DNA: TGTGCCAGCAGCCAAAATAACAGGAATTCACCCCTCCACTTT

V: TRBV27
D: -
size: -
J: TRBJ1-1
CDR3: CASSSGASMNTEAFF
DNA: TGTGCCAGCAGTTCAGGGGCCTCTATGAACACTGAAGCTTTCTTT

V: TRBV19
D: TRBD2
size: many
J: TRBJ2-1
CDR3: CASSMTASGYYNEQFF
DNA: TGTGCCAGTAGTATGACGGCTAGCGGGTACTACAATGAGCAGTTCTTC

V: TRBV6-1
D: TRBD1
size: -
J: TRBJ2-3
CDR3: CASSDRGQGFRDTQYF
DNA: TGTGCCAGCAGTGATAGGGGACAGGGATTTAGAGATACGCAGTATTTT

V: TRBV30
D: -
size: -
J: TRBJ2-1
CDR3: CAWTRDYNEQFF
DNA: TGTGCCTGGACTCGGGACTACAATGAGCAGTTCTTC

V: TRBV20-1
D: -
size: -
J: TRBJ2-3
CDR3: CSASGVTDTQYF
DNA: TGCAGTGCTAGTGGAGTTACAGATACGCAGTATTTT

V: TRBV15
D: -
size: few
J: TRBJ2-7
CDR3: CATSREVAYEQYF
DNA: TGTGCCACCAGCAGGGAGGTTGCCTACGAGCAGTACTTC

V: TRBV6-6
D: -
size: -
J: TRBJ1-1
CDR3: CASITEGPEAFF
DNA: TGTGCCAGCATCACCGAGGGCCCAGAAGCTTTCTTT

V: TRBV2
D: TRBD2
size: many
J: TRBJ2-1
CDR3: CASRGGAGSSEQFF
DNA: TGTGCCAGCAGGGGGGGAGCGGGATCGAGTGAGCAGTTCTTC

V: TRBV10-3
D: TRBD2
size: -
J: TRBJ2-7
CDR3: CAISESGTSGRYEQYF
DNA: TGTGCCATCAGTGAGTCTGGGACTAGCGGACGTTACGAGCAGTACTTC

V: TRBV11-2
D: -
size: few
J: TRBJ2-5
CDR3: CASSLEVGAWETQYF
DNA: TGTGCCAGCAGCTTAGAGGTGGGGGCGTGGGAGACCCAGTACTTC

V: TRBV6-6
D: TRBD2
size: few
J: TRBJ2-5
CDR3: CASSYSRTSPYF
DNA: TGTGCCAGCAGTTACTCTAGGACTAGCCCGTACTTC

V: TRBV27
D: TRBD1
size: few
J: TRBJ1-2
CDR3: CASSSTNDRGYGYTF
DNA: TGTGCCAGCAGTTCCACCAACGACAGGGGCTATGGCTACACCTTC

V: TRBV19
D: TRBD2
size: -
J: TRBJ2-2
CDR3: CASTRGANTGELFF
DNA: TGTGCCAGTACTCGGGGGGCGAACACCGGGGAGCTGTTTTTT

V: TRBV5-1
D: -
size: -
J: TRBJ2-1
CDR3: CASSLLATGSSYNEQFF
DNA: TGCGCCAGCAGCTTGCTCGCGACTGGGTCCTCCTACAATGAGCAGTTCTTC

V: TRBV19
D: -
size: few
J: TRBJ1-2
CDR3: CASSIDPGNYGYTF
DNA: TGTGCCAGTAGTATAGACCCGGGGAACTATGGCTACACCTTC

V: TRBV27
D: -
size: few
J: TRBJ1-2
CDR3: CASRRQDSNYGYTF
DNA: TGTGCCAGCAGACGCCAGGACAGTAACTATGGCTACACCTTC

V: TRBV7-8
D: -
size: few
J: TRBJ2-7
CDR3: CASSGDSVYEQYF
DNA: TGTGCCAGCAGCGGGGACTCCGTCTACGAGCAGTACTTC